This TCR beta chain was captured in a study of shared clonotypes between healthy human individuals. About the research overall: For every donor, three CD4 naive, three CD4 memory, two CD8 naive and one CD8 memory plates were used.

Study results and caveats: Sampling covered nothing but blood. Tissue TCR repertoires likely differ from those found in blood. Rarefaction revealed incomplete sorted-subset sequencing despite large depth.

Germline V gene sequence: CDR1 LNHDA, CDR2 SQIVND (reference sequence). This CDR3 comprises 15 residues. Trimming stripped 4 bases from V and 4 bases from J, with 14 bases between. About this clone: The antigen remains unidentified.

The table came from immunoSEQ multiplex PCR; TCRdb's copy has only in-frame clones and leaves some out. The top ten hold roughly 0.45% of the sample, which has approximately 1,500,000 clones, 98% seen once. V gene TRBV19 combines with J gene TRBJ2-1; D not certain. The sample consisted of naive CD4+ T cells sorted from blood. Noted subset: CD45RA+ positively selected. This TCR was recovered from a man aged 30 to 39 in good health. The CDR3: CASSSESTRYNEQFF. CDR3 nucleotide sequence: TGTGCCAGTAGTAGCGAATCGACAAGGTACAATGAGCAGTTCTTC.